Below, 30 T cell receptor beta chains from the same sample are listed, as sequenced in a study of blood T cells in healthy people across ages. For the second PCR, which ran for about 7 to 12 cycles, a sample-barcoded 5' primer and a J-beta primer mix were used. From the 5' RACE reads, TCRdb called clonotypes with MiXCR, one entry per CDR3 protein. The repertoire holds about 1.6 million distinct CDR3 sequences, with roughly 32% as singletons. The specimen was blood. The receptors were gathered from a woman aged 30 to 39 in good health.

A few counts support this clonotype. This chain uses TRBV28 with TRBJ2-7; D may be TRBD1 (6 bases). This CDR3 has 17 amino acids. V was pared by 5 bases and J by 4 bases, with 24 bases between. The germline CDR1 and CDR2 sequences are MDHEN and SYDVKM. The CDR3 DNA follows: TGTGCCAGCAGTCCCAAACTCAGGGGCGTGGGGGCTTACGAGCAGTACTTC. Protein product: CASSPKLRGVGAYEQYF.

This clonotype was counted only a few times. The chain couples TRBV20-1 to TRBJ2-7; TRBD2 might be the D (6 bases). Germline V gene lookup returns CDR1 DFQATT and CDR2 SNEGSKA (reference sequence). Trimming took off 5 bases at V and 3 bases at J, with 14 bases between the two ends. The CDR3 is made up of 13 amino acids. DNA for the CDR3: TGCAGTGCTGTCGGGCGGGATCGCTACGAGCAGTACTTC. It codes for CSAVGRDRYEQYF.

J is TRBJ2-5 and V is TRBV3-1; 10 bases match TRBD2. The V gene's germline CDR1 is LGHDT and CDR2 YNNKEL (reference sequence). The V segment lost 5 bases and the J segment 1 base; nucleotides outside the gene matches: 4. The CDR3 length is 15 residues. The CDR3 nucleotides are TGTGCCAGCAGCTATTCTAGCGGGGGCCAAGAGACCCAGTACTTC. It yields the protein CASSYSSGGQETQYF.

The CDR3 sequence: CATTRLGDIQYF. CDR3 DNA sequence: TGTGCCACCACGAGGTTAGGGGACATTCAGTACTTC. This rearrangement joins TRBV15 to TRBJ2-4; maybe TRBD1 (5 bases). This CDR3 has 12 amino acids. Germline CDR1 LNHNV, CDR2 YYDKDF (reference sequence). The V end was cut by 7 bases, the J end by 8 bases, with 12 bases between. Based on the CDR3 plus reference TRBV15 and TRBJ2-4, the full variable domain is DAMVIQNPRYQVTQFGKPVTLSCSQTLNHNVMYWYQQKSSQAPKLLFHYYDKDFNNEADTPDNFQSRRPNTSFCFLDIRSPGLGDTAMYLCATTRLGDIQYFGAGTRLSVL.

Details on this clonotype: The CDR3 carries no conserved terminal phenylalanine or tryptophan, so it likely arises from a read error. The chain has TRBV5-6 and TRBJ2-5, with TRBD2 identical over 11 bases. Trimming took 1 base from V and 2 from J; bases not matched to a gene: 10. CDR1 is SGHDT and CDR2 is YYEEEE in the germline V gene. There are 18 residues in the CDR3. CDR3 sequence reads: CASSLWGRLAGLQETQYL. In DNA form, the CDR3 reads TGTGCCAGCAGCTTGTGGGGGCGACTAGCGGGGTTACAAGAGACCCAGTACCTC.

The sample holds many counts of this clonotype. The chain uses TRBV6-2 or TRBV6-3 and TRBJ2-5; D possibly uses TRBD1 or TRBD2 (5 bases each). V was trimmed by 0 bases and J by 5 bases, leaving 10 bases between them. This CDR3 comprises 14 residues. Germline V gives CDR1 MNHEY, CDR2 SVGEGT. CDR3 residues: CASSYSGREETQYF. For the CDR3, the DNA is TGTGCCAGCAGTTACTCTGGCAGGGAGGAGACCCAGTACTTC.

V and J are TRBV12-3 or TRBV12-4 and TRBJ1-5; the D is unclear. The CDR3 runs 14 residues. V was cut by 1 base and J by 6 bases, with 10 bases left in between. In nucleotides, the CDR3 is TGTGCCAGCAGTTTAGATGTCGGGAGTCAGCCCCAGCATTTT. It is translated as CASSLDVGSQPQHF.

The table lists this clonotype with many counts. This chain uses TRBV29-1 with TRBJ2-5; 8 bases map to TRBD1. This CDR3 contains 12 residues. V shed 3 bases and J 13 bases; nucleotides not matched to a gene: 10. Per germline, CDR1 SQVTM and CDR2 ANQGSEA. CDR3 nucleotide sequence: TGCAGCGTTGACAGGGGGCGGTCTACGAGGTACTTC. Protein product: CSVDRGRSTRYF. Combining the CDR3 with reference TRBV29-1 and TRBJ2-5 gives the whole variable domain SAVISQKPSRDICQRGTSLTIQCQVDSQVTMMFWYRQQPGQSLTLIATANQGSEATYESGFVIDKFPISRPNLTFSTLTVSNMSPEDSSIYLCSVDRGRSTRYFGPGTRLLVL.

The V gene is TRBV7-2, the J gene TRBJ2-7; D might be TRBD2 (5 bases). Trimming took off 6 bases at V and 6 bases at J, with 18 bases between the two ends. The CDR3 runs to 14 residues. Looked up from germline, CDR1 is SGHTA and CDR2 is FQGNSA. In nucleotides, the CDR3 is TGTGCCAGCAGTCGACTATCAAGTGGCTCCGAGCAGTACTTC. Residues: CASSRLSSGSEQYF.

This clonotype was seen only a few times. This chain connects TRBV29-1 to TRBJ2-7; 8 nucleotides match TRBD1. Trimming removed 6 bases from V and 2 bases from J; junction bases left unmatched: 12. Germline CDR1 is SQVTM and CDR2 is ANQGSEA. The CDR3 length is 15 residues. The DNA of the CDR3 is TGCAGCGTGACGGGGGACAGGTTAAAAACCTACGAGCAGTACTTC. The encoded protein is CSVTGDRLKTYEQYF.

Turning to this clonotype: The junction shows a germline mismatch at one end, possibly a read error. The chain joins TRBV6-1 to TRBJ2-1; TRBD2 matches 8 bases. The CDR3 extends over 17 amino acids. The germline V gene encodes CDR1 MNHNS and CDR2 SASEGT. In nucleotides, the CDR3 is TGTGCCAGCAGCGAAGCTCTGGTATTGCTAGCGGGCTATGAGCAGTTCTTC. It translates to CASSEALVLLAGYEQFF.

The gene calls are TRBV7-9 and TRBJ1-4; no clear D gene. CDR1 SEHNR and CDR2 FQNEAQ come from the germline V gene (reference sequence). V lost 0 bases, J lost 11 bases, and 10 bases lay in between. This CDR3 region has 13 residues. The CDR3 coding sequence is TGTGCCAGCAGCTTAGCAGGCCCCGACAAACTGTTTTTT. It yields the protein CASSLAGPDKLFF.

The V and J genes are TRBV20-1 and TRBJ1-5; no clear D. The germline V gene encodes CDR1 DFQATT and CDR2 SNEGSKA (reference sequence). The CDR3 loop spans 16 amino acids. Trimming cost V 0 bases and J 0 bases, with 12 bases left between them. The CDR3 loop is CSARDQRTVSNQPQHF. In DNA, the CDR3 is TGCAGTGCTAGAGATCAAAGGACGGTTAGCAATCAGCCCCAGCATTTT.

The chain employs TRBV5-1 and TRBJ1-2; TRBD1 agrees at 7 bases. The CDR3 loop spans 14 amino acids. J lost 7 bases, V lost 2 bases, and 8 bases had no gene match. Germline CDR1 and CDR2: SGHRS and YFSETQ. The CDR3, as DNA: TGCGCCAGCAGCTTCCGGACAGGCGGCGGTGGCTACACCTTC. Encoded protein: CASSFRTGGGGYTF. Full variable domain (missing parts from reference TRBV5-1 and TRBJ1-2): KAGVTQTPRYLIKTRGQQVTLSCSPISGHRSVSWYQQTPGQGLQFLFEYFSETQRNKGNFPGRFSGRQFSNSRSEMNVSTLELGDSALYLCASSFRTGGGGYTFGSGTRLTVV.

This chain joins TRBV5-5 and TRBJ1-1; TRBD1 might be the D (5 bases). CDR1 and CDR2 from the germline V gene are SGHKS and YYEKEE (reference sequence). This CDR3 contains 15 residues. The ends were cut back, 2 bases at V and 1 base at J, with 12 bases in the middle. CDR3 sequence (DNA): TGTGCCAGCAGCTTAGTGGGACGGCGGAACACTGAAGCTTTCTTT. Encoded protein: CASSLVGRRNTEAFF.

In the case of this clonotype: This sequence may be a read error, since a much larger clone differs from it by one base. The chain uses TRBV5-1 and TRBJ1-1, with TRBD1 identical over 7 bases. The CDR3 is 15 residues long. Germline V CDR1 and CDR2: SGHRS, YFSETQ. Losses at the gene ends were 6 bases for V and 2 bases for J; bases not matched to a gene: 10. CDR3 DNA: TGCGCCAGCAACGCAAATGACAGGGAAAACACTGAAGCTTTCTTT. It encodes CASNANDRENTEAFF.

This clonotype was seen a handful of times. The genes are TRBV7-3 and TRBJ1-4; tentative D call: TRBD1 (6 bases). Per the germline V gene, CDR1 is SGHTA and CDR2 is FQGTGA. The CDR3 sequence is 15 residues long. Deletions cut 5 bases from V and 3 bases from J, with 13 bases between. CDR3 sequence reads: CASSPNRAANEKLFF. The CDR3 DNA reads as TGTGCCAGCAGCCCAAACAGGGCGGCTAATGAAAAACTGTTTTTT.

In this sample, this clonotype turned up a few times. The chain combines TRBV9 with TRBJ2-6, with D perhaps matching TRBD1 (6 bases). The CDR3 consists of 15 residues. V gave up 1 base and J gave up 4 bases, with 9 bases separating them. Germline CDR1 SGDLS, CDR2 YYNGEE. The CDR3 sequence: CASSVFQGGANVLTF. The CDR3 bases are TGTGCCAGCAGCGTATTTCAGGGGGGGGCCAACGTCCTGACTTTC.

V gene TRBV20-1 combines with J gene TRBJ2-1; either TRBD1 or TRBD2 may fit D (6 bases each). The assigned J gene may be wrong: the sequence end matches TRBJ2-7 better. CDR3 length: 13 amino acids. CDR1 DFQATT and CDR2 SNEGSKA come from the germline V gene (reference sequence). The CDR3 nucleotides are TGCAGTGCTAGAGATGGGGGGCCCCACGAGCAGTACTTC. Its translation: CSARDGGPHEQYF.

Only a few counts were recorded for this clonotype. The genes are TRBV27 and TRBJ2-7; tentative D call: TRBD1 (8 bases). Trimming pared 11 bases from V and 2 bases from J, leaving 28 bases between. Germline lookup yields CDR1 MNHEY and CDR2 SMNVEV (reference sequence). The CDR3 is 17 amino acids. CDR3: CASGPWTGTMAAYEQYF. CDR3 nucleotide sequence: TGTGCCTCCGGCCCATGGACAGGGACTATGGCCGCCTACGAGCAGTACTTC.

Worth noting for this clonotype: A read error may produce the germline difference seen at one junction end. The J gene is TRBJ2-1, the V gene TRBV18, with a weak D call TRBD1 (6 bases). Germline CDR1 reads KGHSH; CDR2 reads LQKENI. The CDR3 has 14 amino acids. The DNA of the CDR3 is TGTGCCAGCTCACCGGGACAAGCTACCAATGGGCAGTTCTTC. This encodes CASSPGQATNGQFF.

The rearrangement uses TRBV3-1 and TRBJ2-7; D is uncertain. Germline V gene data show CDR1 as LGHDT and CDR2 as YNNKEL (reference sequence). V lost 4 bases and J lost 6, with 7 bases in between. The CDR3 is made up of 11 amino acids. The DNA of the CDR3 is TGTGCCAGCAGCCTCCTCTGCGAGCAGTACTTC. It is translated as CASSLLCEQYF.

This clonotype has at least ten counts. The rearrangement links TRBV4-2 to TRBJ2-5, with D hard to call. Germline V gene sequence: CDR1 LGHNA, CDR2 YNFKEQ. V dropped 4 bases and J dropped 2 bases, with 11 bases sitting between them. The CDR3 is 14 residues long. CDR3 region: CASSLSWGQETQYF. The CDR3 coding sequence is TGTGCCAGCAGCCTCAGCTGGGGACAAGAGACCCAGTACTTC.

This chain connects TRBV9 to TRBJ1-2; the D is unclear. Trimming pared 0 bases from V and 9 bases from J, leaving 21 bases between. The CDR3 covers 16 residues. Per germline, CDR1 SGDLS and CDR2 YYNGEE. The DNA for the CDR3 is TGTGCCAGCAGCGTAGAGTCCGTAAGGACCGCAAGTCGCTACACCTTC. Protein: CASSVESVRTASRYTF.

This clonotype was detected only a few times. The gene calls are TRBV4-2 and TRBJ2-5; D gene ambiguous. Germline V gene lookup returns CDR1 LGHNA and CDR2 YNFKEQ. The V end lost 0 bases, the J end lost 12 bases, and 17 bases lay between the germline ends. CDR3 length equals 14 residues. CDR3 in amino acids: CASSQDLRTAEKYF. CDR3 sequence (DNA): TGTGCCAGCAGCCAAGATTTAAGAACAGCTGAAAAGTACTTC.

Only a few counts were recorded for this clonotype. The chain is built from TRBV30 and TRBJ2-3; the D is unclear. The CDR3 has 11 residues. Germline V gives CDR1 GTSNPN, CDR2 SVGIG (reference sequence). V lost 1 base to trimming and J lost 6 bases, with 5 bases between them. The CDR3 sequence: CAWSGEDTQYF. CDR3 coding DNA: TGTGCCTGGAGTGGAGAGGATACGCAGTATTTT.

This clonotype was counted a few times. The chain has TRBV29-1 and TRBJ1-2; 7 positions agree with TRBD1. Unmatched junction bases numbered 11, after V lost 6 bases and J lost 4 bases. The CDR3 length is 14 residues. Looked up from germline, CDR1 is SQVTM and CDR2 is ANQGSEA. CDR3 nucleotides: TGCAGCGTCTCCCCAGGGGGATACGGCTATGGCTACACCTTC. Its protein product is CSVSPGGYGYGYTF. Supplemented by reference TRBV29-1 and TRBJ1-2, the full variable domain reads SAVISQKPSRDICQRGTSLTIQCQVDSQVTMMFWYRQQPGQSLTLIATANQGSEATYESGFVIDKFPISRPNLTFSTLTVSNMSPEDSSIYLCSVSPGGYGYGYTFGSGTRLTVV.

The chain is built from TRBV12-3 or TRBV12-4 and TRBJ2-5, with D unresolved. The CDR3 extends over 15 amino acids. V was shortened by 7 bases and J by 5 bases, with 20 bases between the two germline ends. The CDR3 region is CASTWGSTQMETQYF. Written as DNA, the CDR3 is TGTGCCAGCACCTGGGGATCTACCCAAATGGAGACCCAGTACTTC.

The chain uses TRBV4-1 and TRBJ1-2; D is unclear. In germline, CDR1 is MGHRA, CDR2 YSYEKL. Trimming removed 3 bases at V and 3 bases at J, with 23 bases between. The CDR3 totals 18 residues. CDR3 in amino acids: CASSQSTGPKKGDYGYTF. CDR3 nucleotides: TGCGCCAGCAGCCAGTCTACCGGGCCAAAAAAAGGTGACTATGGCTACACCTTC.

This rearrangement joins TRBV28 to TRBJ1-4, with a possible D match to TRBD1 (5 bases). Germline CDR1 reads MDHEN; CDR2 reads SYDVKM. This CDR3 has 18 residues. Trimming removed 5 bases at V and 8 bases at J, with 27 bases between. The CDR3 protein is CASSIPGTAGRGDEKLFF. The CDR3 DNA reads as TGTGCCAGCAGTATCCCCGGGACGGCAGGAAGGGGCGACGAAAAACTGTTTTTT.